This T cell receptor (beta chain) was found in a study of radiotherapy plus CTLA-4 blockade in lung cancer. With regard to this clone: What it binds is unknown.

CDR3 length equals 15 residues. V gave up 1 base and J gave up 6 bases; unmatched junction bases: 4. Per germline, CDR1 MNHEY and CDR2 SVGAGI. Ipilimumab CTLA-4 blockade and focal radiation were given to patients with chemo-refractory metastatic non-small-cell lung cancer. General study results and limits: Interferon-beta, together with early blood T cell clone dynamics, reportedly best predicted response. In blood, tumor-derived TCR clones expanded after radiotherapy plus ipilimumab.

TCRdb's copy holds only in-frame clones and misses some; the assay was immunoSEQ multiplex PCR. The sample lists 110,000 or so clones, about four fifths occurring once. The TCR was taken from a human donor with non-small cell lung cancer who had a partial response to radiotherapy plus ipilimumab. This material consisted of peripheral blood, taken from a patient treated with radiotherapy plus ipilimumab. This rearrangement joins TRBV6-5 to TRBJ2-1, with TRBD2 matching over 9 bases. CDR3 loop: CASSYFLAGSNEQFF. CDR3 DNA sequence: TGTGCCAGCAGTTACTTTCTAGCGGGATCCAATGAGCAGTTCTTC.